This passage covers 29 T cell receptor beta chains from one sample sequenced in a study of blood T cells in healthy people across ages. The second PCR ran about 6 to 11 cycles with a sample-barcoded 5' primer and J-beta primers. TCRdb ran MiXCR on the 5' RACE reads and lists one entry per CDR3 protein. The sample records some 800,000 distinct CDR3 sequences, approximately 48% being singletons. Sequencing input: blood. The receptors derive from a man between 60 and 75 years old in good health.

A few counts support this clonotype. The chain recombines TRBV6-2 or TRBV6-3 with TRBJ2-5; 11 bases agree with TRBD2. CDR1 and CDR2 from the germline V gene are MNHEY and SVGEGT. The CDR3 sequence is 16 residues long. J lost 2 bases, V lost 4 bases, and 6 bases had no gene match. The CDR3 nucleotides read TGTGCCAGCAGTTGGAGACTAGCGGGGTCACAAGAGACCCAGTACTTC. Translated: CASSWRLAGSQETQYF.

This clonotype occurred once. The V gene is TRBV5-1, the J gene TRBJ2-1; TRBD2 matches 15 bases. Germline V lookup: CDR1 SGHRS, CDR2 YFSETQ. CDR3 size: 16 residues. V lost 2 bases, J lost 8 bases, and 5 bases stayed unmatched. DNA for the CDR3: TGCGCCAGCAGCTTAGGACTAGCGGGGGGGCTCGATGAGCAGTTCTTC. Translation: CASSLGLAGGLDEQFF.

This rearrangement joins TRBV7-3 to TRBJ1-6; D is uncertain. The germline V gene has CDR1 SGHTA and CDR2 FQGTGA. V was pared by 3 bases and J by 10 bases, with 13 bases between. The CDR3 is 14 amino acids. DNA of the CDR3: TGTGCCAGCAGCTTCGGGGTAGGAGGCTCACCCCTCCACTTT. It yields the protein CASSFGVGGSPLHF.

Concerning this clonotype itself: One junction end does not reproduce the germline sequence, and a read error may be involved. The V gene is TRBV7-2, the J gene TRBJ2-7; no definite D call. Per germline, CDR1 SGHTA and CDR2 FQGNSA. This CDR3 contains 15 residues. This chain's CDR3 is CASRIEDLSSHEQYF. The CDR3 DNA reads as TGTGCCAGCAGGATAGAGGACCTGAGCTCCCACGAGCAGTACTTC.

This clonotype was counted a single time. Its ends do not fully match the called genes, so a read error is possible. V gene TRBV7-2 combines with J gene TRBJ2-2; D is unresolved. The CDR3 runs 15 residues. Germline lookup yields CDR1 SGHTA and CDR2 FQGNSA. The CDR3 bases are TGTGTCAGCAGCTTAAACCGTCTCCTGACCGGGGAGCTGTTTTTT. The encoded protein is CVSSLNRLLTGELFF.

This clonotype was seen ten or more times. The chain combines TRBV10-2 with TRBJ2-7, with D tentatively TRBD1 or TRBD2 (5 bases each). Germline V gene lookup returns CDR1 WSHSY and CDR2 SAAADI. The V and J ends lost 0 bases and 4 bases respectively, with 16 bases between them. The CDR3 has 16 residues. CDR3 nucleotide sequence: TGCGCCAGCAGTGAGTCCGTAGCCAGCGAGGGGTACGAGCAGTACTTC. It specifies CASSESVASEGYEQYF.

This clonotype was observed a handful of times. The rearrangement uses TRBV7-2 and TRBJ2-1; D is unresolved. The CDR3 consists of 13 residues. V lost 1 base, J lost 8 bases, and 9 bases lay in between. CDR1 SGHTA and CDR2 FQGNSA come from the germline V gene. The CDR3 sequence is CASSLVFGDEQFF. The CDR3 coding sequence is TGTGCCAGCAGCTTAGTTTTTGGGGATGAGCAGTTCTTC.

The chain joins TRBV7-9 to TRBJ2-3; 9 bases agree with TRBD1. The CDR3 has 15 residues. Germline V gives CDR1 SEHNR, CDR2 FQNEAQ (reference sequence). V lost 5 bases and J lost 7; bases outside the gene matches: 10. CDR3 sequence reads: CASSPSGDRAHTQYF. CDR3 coding DNA: TGTGCCAGCAGCCCAAGTGGGGACAGGGCACATACGCAGTATTTT.

This clonotype came up a few times. The rearrangement uses TRBV20-1 and TRBJ1-6; TRBD1 aligns across 7 bases. This CDR3 comprises 16 residues. The V gene's germline CDR1 is DFQATT and CDR2 SNEGSKA (reference sequence). Trimming at V came to 0 bases and at J to 10 bases, leaving 12 bases not matched to a gene. CDR3 nucleotide sequence: TGCAGTGCTAGAGAGGGAGGGGGCTCACTTGGATCACCCCTCCACTTT. It encodes CSAREGGGSLGSPLHF.

This chain links TRBV6-6 with TRBJ2-1; TRBD2 matches 8 bases. The germline CDR1 and CDR2 sequences are MNHNY and SVGAGI (reference sequence). The J segment lost 9 bases and the V segment lost 10 bases, leaving 14 bases of the junction unmatched. The CDR3 is made up of 14 amino acids. The CDR3 DNA reads as TGTGCCACTAGGCCCGGGGGGGCCTTTAGTGAGCAGTTCTTC. It translates to CATRPGGAFSEQFF.

This chain joins TRBV6-2 or TRBV6-3 and TRBJ2-5, with D unresolved. The CDR3 totals 13 residues. Germline lookup yields CDR1 MNHEY and CDR2 SVGEGT. Trimming shortened V by 7 bases and J by 4 bases, and 13 bases separated the two germline ends. CDR3 nucleotide sequence: TGTGCCAGCACCGGGCAAGCGCGAGAGACCCAGTACTTC. Translated, it gives CASTGQARETQYF.

This clonotype was recorded a few times. The chain has TRBV9 and TRBJ2-5; 11 nucleotides agree with TRBD2. CDR3 length: 16 amino acids. After removal of 0 bases from V and 2 bases from J, the junction contained 3 bases not matched to a gene. The V gene's germline CDR1 is SGDLS and CDR2 YYNGEE. This chain's CDR3 is CASSVASGGPQETQYF. In DNA, the CDR3 is TGTGCCAGCAGCGTAGCTAGCGGGGGGCCTCAAGAGACCCAGTACTTC.

This chain joins TRBV5-1 and TRBJ1-1, with a possible D match to TRBD1 (5 bases). The CDR3 sequence is 14 residues long. Trimming cost V 4 bases and J 1 base, with 11 bases left between them. Per the germline V gene, CDR1 is SGHRS and CDR2 is YFSETQ. This CDR3 is CASSEGPSNTEAFF. The DNA of the CDR3 is TGCGCCAGCAGCGAGGGACCCTCGAACACTGAAGCTTTCTTT.

V gene TRBV3-1 combines with J gene TRBJ2-1, with 8 bases identical to TRBD2. With V trimmed by 5 bases and J by 0 bases, 3 bases remained unmatched. From germline, CDR1 is LGHDT and CDR2 YNNKEL (reference sequence). CDR3 length: 15 residues. The CDR3 region is CASSRAGASYNEQFF. CDR3 sequence (DNA): TGTGCCAGCAGCAGAGCGGGGGCCTCCTACAATGAGCAGTTCTTC.

Only a few counts were recorded for this clonotype. V and J are TRBV9 and TRBJ2-3; D is tentatively TRBD1 or TRBD2 (5 bases each). Germline-derived CDR1 and CDR2 are SGDLS and YYNGEE. Trimming took 4 bases from V and 3 from J, leaving 9 bases between them. The CDR3 extends over 13 amino acids. DNA of the CDR3: TGTGCCAGCAGCCCAGAGGGGACAGATACGCAGTATTTT. It encodes CASSPEGTDTQYF. Full variable domain (missing parts from reference TRBV9 and TRBJ2-3): DSGVTQTPKHLITATGQRVTLRCSPRSGDLSVYWYQQSLDQGLQFLIQYYNGEERAKGNILERFSAQQFPDLHSELNLSSLELGDSALYFCASSPEGTDTQYFGPGTRLTVL.

This clonotype showed up just a few times. As DNA, the CDR3 is TGTGCCAGCAGCCATCGGGCCAGCGGGGGAGAAGAGACCCAGTACTTC. It is translated as CASSHRASGGEETQYF. The rearrangement joins TRBV11-3 to TRBJ2-5; TRBD2 aligns across 8 bases. Losses at the gene ends were 5 bases for V and 3 bases for J; bases not matched to a gene: 11. Germline V gives CDR1 SGHNT, CDR2 YENEEA. The CDR3 length is 16 residues.

This clonotype has a handful of counts. V is TRBV20-1 and J is TRBJ1-2; 10 nucleotides line up with TRBD1. CDR1 is DFQATT and CDR2 is SNEGSKA in the germline V gene (reference sequence). The CDR3 is made up of 14 amino acids. V dropped 2 bases and J dropped 8; count of bases not matched to a gene: 8. This chain's CDR3 is CSARIDRGRGGYTF. For the CDR3, the DNA is TGCAGTGCTAGAATTGACAGGGGGCGCGGAGGCTACACCTTC.

V and J are TRBV6-5 and TRBJ2-5; D possibly corresponds to TRBD1 (6 bases). This CDR3 region has 15 residues. Germline-derived CDR1 and CDR2 are MNHEY and SVGAGI. V lost 5 bases and J lost 1, with 14 bases in between. As DNA, the CDR3 is TGTGCCAGCAGTCCAACACAGGGAATCCAAGAGACCCAGTACTTC. Protein sequence: CASSPTQGIQETQYF.

This chain joins TRBV6-2 or TRBV6-3 and TRBJ2-7; TRBD1 is a possible D gene (6 bases). There are 13 residues in the CDR3. Germline V lookup: CDR1 MNHEY, CDR2 SVGEGT. Trimming took off 6 bases at V and 5 bases at J, with 14 bases between the two ends. For the CDR3, the DNA is TGTGCCAGCAGAAAAGGGGGTAACGACGAGCAGTACTTC. Translated, it gives CASRKGGNDEQYF.

V usage is TRBV12-3 or TRBV12-4 and J usage is TRBJ2-7, with TRBD2 identical over 10 bases. The CDR3 consists of 15 residues. V dropped 6 bases and J dropped 1; count of bases not matched to a gene: 6. CDR3 coding DNA: TGTGCCAGCAGCCGGGAACTAGCGGGGTCCTACGAGCAGTACTTC. Its protein product is CASSRELAGSYEQYF.

DNA of the CDR3: TGTGCCAGCAGCCTACGGGGGGTGGAGCAGTTCTTC. This codes for CASSLRGVEQFF. The chain employs TRBV9 and TRBJ2-1; 7 positions agree with TRBD2. The CDR3 is made up of 12 amino acids. The germline CDR1 and CDR2 sequences are SGDLS and YYNGEE. With V trimmed by 4 bases and J by 10 bases, 5 bases remained unmatched.

The V and J genes are TRBV11-2 and TRBJ1-6, with unresolved D. CDR3 length: 15 amino acids. Trimming removed 1 base from V and 3 bases from J, with 7 bases in between. Germline lookup yields CDR1 SGHAT and CDR2 FQNNGV. The CDR3 DNA reads TGTGCCAGCAGCTTAGTGGCGTTCTATAATTCACCCCTCCACTTT. It encodes CASSLVAFYNSPLHF.

This clonotype occurred once. The chain has TRBV7-2 and TRBJ2-1; 14 bases map to TRBD2. The V and J ends lost 2 bases and 5 bases, in that order; junction bases with no gene match: 14. The CDR3 is made up of 20 amino acids. The germline V gene encodes CDR1 SGHTA and CDR2 FQGNSA. CDR3 in amino acids: CASSLRVVPWTSGGNNEQFF. CDR3 in DNA: TGTGCCAGCAGCTTACGAGTCGTGCCTTGGACTAGCGGGGGGAACAATGAGCAGTTCTTC. The variable domain in full, completed from reference TRBV7-2 and TRBJ2-1, reads GAGVSQSPSNKVTEKGKDVELRCDPISGHTALYWYRQSLGQGLEFLIYFQGNSAPDKSGLPSDRFSAERTGGSVSTLTIQRTQQEDSAVYLCASSLRVVPWTSGGNNEQFFGPGTRLTVL.

This clonotype occurred many times. This may arise from a read error, as a much more abundant clone is one base away. The chain uses TRBV27 and TRBJ2-1, with 10 bases lining up with TRBD2. The germline V gene has CDR1 MNHEY and CDR2 SMNVEV (reference sequence). The CDR3 length is 14 residues. Trimming removed 5 bases from V and 11 bases from J; junction bases left unmatched: 9. The CDR3: CASSVIAGGRKQFF. CDR3 DNA sequence: TGTGCCAGCAGTGTGATAGCGGGGGGCCGAAAGCAGTTCTTC.

This clonotype was observed a handful of times. The V call is TRBV5-1, the J call TRBJ2-3; TRBD2 aligns across 9 bases. V shed 2 bases, J shed 2 bases, and the junction held 3 bases outside the gene matches. This CDR3 region has 15 residues. Germline-derived CDR1 and CDR2 are SGHRS and YFSETQ. CDR3 residues: CASSFIAGDTDTQYF. CDR3 nucleotide sequence: TGCGCCAGCAGCTTTATAGCGGGGGACACAGATACGCAGTATTTT. The whole variable domain, remainder taken from reference TRBV5-1 and TRBJ2-3, is KAGVTQTPRYLIKTRGQQVTLSCSPISGHRSVSWYQQTPGQGLQFLFEYFSETQRNKGNFPGRFSGRQFSNSRSEMNVSTLELGDSALYLCASSFIAGDTDTQYFGPGTRLTVL.

The chain couples TRBV7-9 to TRBJ1-2, with D hard to call. V was shortened by 1 base and J by 6 bases, with 12 bases between the two germline ends. The CDR3 is made up of 14 amino acids. Germline V gives CDR1 SEHNR, CDR2 FQNEAQ (reference sequence). CDR3 protein: CASSLVPLDDGYTF. CDR3 sequence (DNA): TGTGCCAGCAGCTTAGTTCCGTTAGACGATGGCTACACCTTC. Full variable domain (missing parts from reference TRBV7-9 and TRBJ1-2): DTGVSQNPRHKITKRGQNVTFRCDPISEHNRLYWYRQTLGQGPEFLTYFQNEAQLEKSRLLSDRFSAERPKGSFSTLEIQRTEQGDSAMYLCASSLVPLDDGYTFGSGTRLTVV.

This clonotype was seen a handful of times. The chain uses TRBV7-2 and TRBJ1-5, with D tentatively TRBD1 (6 bases). Trimming pared 8 bases from V and 1 base from J, leaving 6 bases between. CDR3 length: 12 residues. Germline V gene lookup returns CDR1 SGHTA and CDR2 FQGNSA. The CDR3 DNA is TGTGCCAGCGGGACAAGCAATCAGCCCCAGCATTTT. This sequence encodes CASGTSNQPQHF.

The V and J genes are TRBV4-3 and TRBJ1-6, with D unclear. The CDR3 runs to 15 residues. The V gene's germline CDR1 is LGHNA and CDR2 YSLEER. The germline V and J ends were trimmed by 0 bases and 5 bases, with 8 bases remaining between them. CDR3 DNA sequence: TGCGCCAGCAGCCAAGATTTCAGAGATAATTCACCCCTCCACTTT. It encodes CASSQDFRDNSPLHF.

V is TRBV11-2 and J is TRBJ1-2, with D unclear. In germline, CDR1 is SGHAT, CDR2 FQNNGV. V was cut by 6 bases and J by 4 bases, with 15 bases left in between. This CDR3 has 14 amino acids. DNA of the CDR3: TGTGCCAGCAGTCCTACGGCTGGGGTCTATGGCTACACCTTC. This codes for CASSPTAGVYGYTF. The whole variable domain, remainder taken from reference TRBV11-2 and TRBJ1-2, is EAGVAQSPRYKIIEKRQSVAFWCNPISGHATLYWYQQILGQGPKLLIQFQNNGVVDDSQLPKDRFSAERLKGVDSTLKIQPAKLEDSAVYLCASSPTAGVYGYTFGSGTRLTVV.